Listed here are 22 T cell receptor beta chains from one sample, sequenced in a study of cytomegalovirus exposure and HLA in healthy donors. Data came from immunoSEQ multiplex PCR; TCRdb stores just in-frame clones and leaves some out. The table records roughly 100,000 clones, 85% to 95% of them present only once. The material sequenced was PBMCs. Receptors originate from a woman in her late teens or twenties in good health and CMV-seronegative.

In DNA, the CDR3 is TGCAGCGTTGAAAGGCAGCCCGGAGGAGAGACCCAGTACTTC. It is translated as CSVERQPGGETQYF. This rearrangement joins TRBV29-1 to TRBJ2-5, with D possibly TRBD2 on 5 matching bases. V was cut by 2 bases and J by 4 bases, with 14 bases left in between. The CDR3 has 14 residues. From germline, CDR1 is SQVTM and CDR2 ANQGSEA.

V is TRBV13 and J is TRBJ2-7, with D possibly TRBD1 on 6 matching bases. This CDR3 has 18 amino acids. Germline CDR1 and CDR2: PRHDT and FYEKMQ (reference sequence). The V and J ends lost 4 bases and 3 bases respectively, with 25 bases between them. As DNA, the CDR3 is TGTGCCAGCAGCTCAGCAGATGGGGGCCCATCGGCGAACTACGAGCAGTACTTC. Translation gives CASSSADGGPSANYEQYF. The full variable domain, completed using reference TRBV13 and TRBJ2-7, is AAGVIQSPRHLIKEKRETATLKCYPIPRHDTVYWYQQGPGQDPQFLISFYEKMQSDKGSIPDRFSAQQFSDYHSELNMSSLELGDSALYFCASSSADGGPSANYEQYFGPGTRLTVT.

This sequence joins TRBV19 and TRBJ2-7; D unclear. Trimming pared 0 bases from V and 3 bases from J, leaving 12 bases between. There are 15 residues in the CDR3. Germline V lookup: CDR1 LNHDA, CDR2 SQIVND (reference sequence). The CDR3 is CASSIDLAPYYEQYF. CDR3 in DNA: TGTGCCAGTAGTATAGATCTTGCCCCCTACTACGAGCAGTACTTC.

This clone occurred once. The rearrangement links TRBV27 to TRBJ2-1; D is perhaps TRBD1 (6 bases). The germline CDR1 and CDR2 sequences are MNHEY and SMNVEV (reference sequence). V was cut by 6 bases and J by 10 bases, with 16 bases left in between. This CDR3 has 13 amino acids. The chain's CDR3 is CASSLYRDLEQFF. In DNA, the CDR3 is TGTGCCAGCAGCCTTTACAGGGATCTGGAGCAGTTCTTC.

The chain carries TRBV4-3 and TRBJ2-3; 9 bases fit TRBD1. Per the germline V gene, CDR1 is LGHNA and CDR2 is YSLEER. V shed 2 bases and J 6 bases; nucleotides not matched to a gene: 9. CDR3 length: 16 amino acids. CDR3 in amino acids: CASSQNTGTGFDTQYF. Here the CDR3 DNA reads TGCGCCAGCAGCCAAAATACCGGGACAGGGTTTGATACGCAGTATTTT.

The rearrangement joins TRBV5-8 to TRBJ1-6; weak D call: TRBD1 (5 bases). Germline V gene lookup returns CDR1 SGHTS and CDR2 YDEGEE. V dropped 2 bases and J dropped 7 bases, with 7 bases sitting between them. This CDR3 region has 13 residues. In DNA, the CDR3 is TGTGCCAGCAGCTTTGCAGGGAATTCACCCCTCCACTTT. Protein: CASSFAGNSPLHF.

V is TRBV7-2 and J is TRBJ2-3, with 10 bases that match TRBD2. Germline lookup yields CDR1 SGHTA and CDR2 FQGNSA. The junction had 10 bases not matched to a gene; V was cut back by 7 bases and J by 6 bases. The CDR3 runs to 15 residues. CDR3 region: CASIRLAGAGDTQYF. CDR3 bases: TGTGCCAGCATCCGGCTAGCGGGGGCGGGTGATACGCAGTATTTT.

CDR3 in DNA: TGTGCCAGCAGCTCCATGACAGGGATGAACACTGAAGCTTTCTTT. Translating it yields CASSSMTGMNTEAFF. V usage is TRBV7-9 and J usage is TRBJ1-1, with 7 bases lining up with TRBD1. The CDR3 has 15 amino acids. Germline CDR1 reads SEHNR; CDR2 reads FQNEAQ (reference sequence). V shed 4 bases, J shed 0 bases, and the junction held 5 bases outside the gene matches.

The chain links TRBV6-5 to TRBJ1-1; no definite D call. This CDR3 is 12 amino acids long. CDR1 and CDR2 from the germline V gene are MNHEY and SVGAGI. V was pared by 8 bases and J by 5 bases, with 12 bases between. CDR3 amino acids: CASGAPWTEAFF. The DNA of the CDR3 is TGTGCCAGCGGAGCTCCGTGGACTGAAGCTTTCTTT.

This clone was counted a few times. The chain has TRBV10-1 and TRBJ1-1; 9 nucleotides match TRBD1. The CDR3 covers 14 residues. Germline V lookup: CDR1 WNHNN, CDR2 SYGVQD (reference sequence). The junction had 9 bases not matched to a gene; V was cut back by 6 bases and J by 7 bases. CDR3 sequence: CASRAGTGQIEAFF. Here the CDR3 DNA reads TGCGCCAGCAGAGCCGGGACAGGGCAAATTGAAGCTTTCTTT.

The V and J genes are TRBV6-1 and TRBJ1-1; no clear D gene. The germline CDR1 and CDR2 sequences are MNHNS and SASEGT. This CDR3 region has 14 residues. Trimming took 2 bases from V and 2 from J, leaving 9 bases between them. The CDR3 nucleotides read TGTGCCAGCAGTGAACCAGAGACAAACACTGAAGCTTTCTTT. Translation gives CASSEPETNTEAFF.

This sequence joins TRBV25-1 and TRBJ2-5; D may be TRBD1 (6 bases). V gave up 3 bases and J gave up 2 bases, with 19 bases separating them. Germline CDR1 reads MGHDK; CDR2 reads SYGVNS. The CDR3 spans 17 residues. CDR3 sequence: CASSDPYTGMWQETQYF. CDR3 bases: TGTGCCAGCAGTGACCCTTATACAGGGATGTGGCAAGAGACCCAGTACTTC.

In this sample, this clone turned up once. The chain employs TRBV2 and TRBJ1-1, with 7 bases fitting TRBD1. The CDR3 is 13 residues long. V was clipped by 6 bases and J by 4 bases; unmatched bases: 5. Germline CDR1 reads SNHLY; CDR2 reads FYNNEI. CDR3 loop: CASREQGSTEAFF. In DNA form, the CDR3 reads TGTGCCAGCAGGGAACAGGGGAGCACTGAAGCTTTCTTT. Combining the CDR3 with reference TRBV2 and TRBJ1-1 gives the whole variable domain EPEVTQTPSHQVTQMGQEVILRCVPISNHLYFYWYRQILGQKVEFLVSFYNNEISEKSEIFDDQFSVERPDGSNFTLKIRSTKLEDSAMYFCASREQGSTEAFFGQGTRLTVV.

This chain uses TRBV25-1 with TRBJ2-1; TRBD2 matches 9 bases. CDR1 and CDR2 from the germline V gene are MGHDK and SYGVNS. The CDR3 consists of 17 residues. The V and J ends lost 0 bases and 3 bases, in that order; junction bases with no gene match: 6. The CDR3 reads CASSEYVLAGYYNEQFF. The CDR3 region has the DNA TGTGCCAGCAGTGAATATGTGCTAGCGGGGTACTACAATGAGCAGTTCTTC.

The V call is TRBV7-6, the J call TRBJ2-7, with 11 bases identical to TRBD2. This CDR3 has 14 amino acids. Germline CDR1 reads SGHVS; CDR2 reads FNYEAQ. The V segment lost 5 bases and the J segment 5 bases; nucleotides outside the gene matches: 5. The CDR3 bases are TGTGCCAGCAGCCGGAAGGGACTAGCGGACGAGCAGTACTTC. Encoded protein: CASSRKGLADEQYF.

The V gene is TRBV21-1, the J gene TRBJ2-2; the table's D call TRBD1 went unverified against the DNA. TRBV21-1 is recorded as a pseudogene. The CDR3 contains 17 residues. The CDR3 sequence: CASSKARHMPLTGELFF. The CDR3 coding sequence is TGTGCCAGCAGCAAAGCAAGACACATGCCACTCACCGGGGAGCTGTTTTTT.

This clone was observed a handful of times. V is TRBV29-1 and J is TRBJ2-1; tentatively, D is TRBD1 (5 bases). Trimming removed 4 bases from V and 7 bases from J, with 14 bases in between. Per the germline V gene, CDR1 is SQVTM and CDR2 is ANQGSEA. The CDR3 covers 13 residues. The CDR3 bases are TGCAGCGTTGTCGGTCAGGGAAGTAATGAGCAGTTCTTC. This sequence encodes CSVVGQGSNEQFF.

The gene calls are TRBV10-3 and TRBJ1-2; TRBD1 aligns across 8 bases. Germline V lookup: CDR1 ENHRY, CDR2 SYGVKD. The CDR3 totals 15 residues. V shed 2 bases and J 7 bases; nucleotides not matched to a gene: 9. Here the CDR3 DNA reads TGTGCCATCAGTGAGATCGGAAGGGGGACAGGTGGCTACACCTTC. This encodes CAISEIGRGTGGYTF.

This chain joins TRBV5-4 and TRBJ2-7; D might be TRBD2 (7 bases). The CDR3 spans 14 residues. The germline V gene encodes CDR1 SGHNT and CDR2 YYREEE (reference sequence). Trimming took 1 base from V and 6 from J, leaving 14 bases between them. The CDR3 DNA follows: TGTGCCAGCAGCTTGTGGGGGGGGCTTGGCGAGCAGTACTTC. Protein: CASSLWGGLGEQYF.

The chain employs TRBV14 and TRBJ2-1, with 7 bases lining up with TRBD1. The V and J ends lost 0 bases and 3 bases, in that order; junction bases with no gene match: 5. The CDR3 has 16 amino acids. Germline V gene lookup returns CDR1 SGHDN and CDR2 FVKESK. The CDR3 here is CASSQDLGDSYNEQFF. The CDR3 region has the DNA TGTGCCAGCAGCCAAGATTTAGGGGACAGCTACAATGAGCAGTTCTTC.

This chain joins TRBV18 and TRBJ2-1; no clear D. CDR3 length: 15 residues. V gave up 5 bases and J gave up 3 bases, with 14 bases separating them. The germline V gene has CDR1 KGHSH and CDR2 LQKENI. The CDR3 DNA reads as TGTGCCAGCTCAGAAGGCCCCGGAGACTACAATGAGCAGTTCTTC. Encoded protein: CASSEGPGDYNEQFF.

The V gene is TRBV6-5, the J gene TRBJ2-2, with 10 nucleotides matching TRBD1. J lost 4 bases, V lost 6 bases, and 2 bases had no gene match. The CDR3 loop spans 14 amino acids. The germline V gene has CDR1 MNHEY and CDR2 SVGAGI. The CDR3 coding sequence is TGTGCCAGCAGCAGGACAGGGGGCACCGGGGAGCTGTTTTTT. It yields the protein CASSRTGGTGELFF.